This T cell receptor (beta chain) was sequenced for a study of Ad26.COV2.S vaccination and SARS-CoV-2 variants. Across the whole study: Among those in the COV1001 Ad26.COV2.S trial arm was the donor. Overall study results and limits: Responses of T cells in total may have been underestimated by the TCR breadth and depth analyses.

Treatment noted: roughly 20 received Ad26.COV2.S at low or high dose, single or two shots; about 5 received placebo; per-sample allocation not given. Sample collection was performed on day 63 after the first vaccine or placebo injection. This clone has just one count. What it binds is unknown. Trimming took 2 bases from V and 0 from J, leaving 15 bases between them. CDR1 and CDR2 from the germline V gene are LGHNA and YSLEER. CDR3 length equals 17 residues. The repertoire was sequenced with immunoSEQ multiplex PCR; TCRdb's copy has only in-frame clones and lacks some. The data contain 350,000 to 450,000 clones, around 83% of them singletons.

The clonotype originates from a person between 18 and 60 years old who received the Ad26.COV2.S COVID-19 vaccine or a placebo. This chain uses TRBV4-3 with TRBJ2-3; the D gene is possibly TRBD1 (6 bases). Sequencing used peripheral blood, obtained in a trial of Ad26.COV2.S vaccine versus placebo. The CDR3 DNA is TGCGCCAGCAGCCAATTTATACAGGGACAAAGCACAGATACGCAGTATTTT. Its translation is CASSQFIQGQSTDTQYF.